This T cell receptor (beta chain) was sequenced during a study of glioma-infiltrating T cells. The overall study: Blood libraries targeted roughly 4- to 10-fold coverage of 1 million or so T cells.

Study-level results: Very few CDR3 sequences were shared between tissue and blood. Non-neoplastic patients had below-expected tissue-blood divergence, while all gliomas exceeded expectation.

Losses at the gene ends were 3 bases for V and 0 bases for J; bases not matched to a gene: 2. Germline V CDR1 and CDR2: DFQATT, SNEGSKA (reference sequence). The CDR3 runs 14 residues. Amplification of TCR alpha and beta CDR3 regions from RNA used iRepertoire nested multiplex PCR. TCRdb independently ran MiXCR on the multiplex PCR reads; one entry per CDR3 protein. The sample yields a few hundred thousand distinct CDR3 sequences, less than 50% seen once. This clonotype has ten or more counts. Its antigen is undetermined. The sequenced sample was glioma tissue, nonneoplastic brain tissue, or PBMCs (not recorded which). The sequence was obtained from a human donor with low-grade glioma or glioblastoma, undergoing nonglioma brain surgery, or in good health (not recorded which). V usage is TRBV20-1 and J usage is TRBJ1-1, with 9 bases matching TRBD1. The CDR3 spells CSASGQGLNTEAFF. For the CDR3, the DNA is TGCAGTGCTAGTGGACAGGGGTTGAACACTGAAGCTTTCTTT.